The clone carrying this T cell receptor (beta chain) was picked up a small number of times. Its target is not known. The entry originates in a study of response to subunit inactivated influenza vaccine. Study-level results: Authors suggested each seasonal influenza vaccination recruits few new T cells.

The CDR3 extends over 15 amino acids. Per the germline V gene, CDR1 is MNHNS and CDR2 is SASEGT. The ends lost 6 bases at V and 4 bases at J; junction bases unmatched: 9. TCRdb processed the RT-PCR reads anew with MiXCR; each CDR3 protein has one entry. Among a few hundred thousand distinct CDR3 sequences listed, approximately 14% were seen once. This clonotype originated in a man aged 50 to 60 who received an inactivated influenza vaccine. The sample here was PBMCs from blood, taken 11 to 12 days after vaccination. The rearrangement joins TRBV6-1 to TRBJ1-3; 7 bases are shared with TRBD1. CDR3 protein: CASRHDRVSGNTIYF. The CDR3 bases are TGTGCCAGCAGACACGACAGGGTATCGGGAAACACCATATATTTT.